Presented here are 20 T cell receptor beta chains from one specimen sequenced in a study of shared clonotypes between healthy human individuals (dated by TCRdb to 2018 to 2020). The library was built by means of the immunoSEQ multiplex PCR assay. The table was pulled from immuneACCESS by TCRdb, which kept in-frame rearrangements only. Such tables lose some clones; where checked, under half of the loss comes from unresolved V genes, and the rest has no known cause. The sample table lists approximately 2.5 million clones, approximately 92% of them with a count of one. The ten largest account for roughly 0.15% of the sample. The material sequenced was naive CD4+ T cells sorted from blood. The cell subset or site label on this specimen signifies: CD45RA+ positively selected. These TCRs come from a man aged 18-30 years in good health.

The chain couples TRBV5-1 to TRBJ2-1; TRBD2 agrees at 11 bases. This CDR3 is built from 15 residues. Per germline, CDR1 SGHRS and CDR2 YFSETQ. With 3 bases clipped from V and 6 bases from J, the junction kept 5 bases outside the gene matches. The CDR3 protein is CASSSVTSGSNEQFF. The CDR3 DNA sequence: TGCGCCAGCAGCTCTGTTACTAGCGGGAGCAATGAGCAGTTCTTC. The complete variable domain, with remaining parts taken from reference TRBV5-1 and TRBJ2-1, reads KAGVTQTPRYLIKTRGQQVTLSCSPISGHRSVSWYQQTPGQGLQFLFEYFSETQRNKGNFPGRFSGRQFSNSRSEMNVSTLELGDSALYLCASSSVTSGSNEQFFGPGTRLTVL.

As concerns this clone: Additional DNA sequences in this sample encode the identical CDR3. The rearrangement joins TRBV29-1 to TRBJ2-3, with D uncertain. The CDR3 totals 12 residues. Germline loops: CDR1 SQVTM, CDR2 ANQGSEA. V dropped 6 bases and J dropped 3 bases, with 10 bases sitting between them. The CDR3 loop is CSVELGTDTQYF. CDR3 sequence (DNA): TGCAGCGTGGAACTGGGGACAGATACGCAGTATTTT.

The CDR3 bases are TGCGCCAGCAGACCGGACATGACAAACTACGAGCAGTACTTC. It codes for CASRPDMTNYEQYF. The V gene is TRBV5-1, the J gene TRBJ2-7; tentatively, D is TRBD1 (5 bases). Trimming took off 5 bases at V and 3 bases at J, with 15 bases between the two ends. This CDR3 is built from 14 residues. CDR1 and CDR2 from the germline V gene are SGHRS and YFSETQ.

To note about this clone: The sample has other DNA sequences that encode this CDR3 too. The chain couples TRBV5-1 to TRBJ2-3; perhaps TRBD1 as D (7 bases). The germline V and J ends were trimmed by 0 bases and 1 base, with 9 bases remaining between them. The CDR3 covers 15 residues. Looked up from germline, CDR1 is SGHRS and CDR2 is YFSETQ. For the CDR3, the DNA is TGCGCCAGCAGCTTGGCCAGGGGGGGCACAGATACGCAGTATTTT. Translating gives CASSLARGGTDTQYF.

The CDR3: CASSLRAMWSSYEQYF. The CDR3 DNA reads as TGTGCCAGTAGTCTCCGGGCAATGTGGAGCTCCTACGAGCAGTACTTC. The V call is TRBV19, the J call TRBJ2-7; no clear D gene. Germline loops: CDR1 LNHDA, CDR2 SQIVND (reference sequence). The CDR3 consists of 16 residues. V was shortened by 5 bases and J by 0 bases, with 17 bases between the two germline ends.

The V and J genes are TRBV5-1 and TRBJ1-4; tentatively, D is TRBD1 (5 bases). Per the germline V gene, CDR1 is SGHRS and CDR2 is YFSETQ. The CDR3 is 14 amino acids. The V end lost 0 bases, the J end lost 8 bases, and 11 bases lay between the germline ends. CDR3 coding DNA: TGCGCCAGCAGCTTGGGGGGCGAGAGGGAAAAACTGTTTTTT. Its protein product is CASSLGGEREKLFF.

CDR3 residues: CASSDPTGFYGYTF. The DNA for the CDR3 is TGTGCCAGCTCAGACCCAACAGGCTTCTATGGCTACACCTTC. The chain uses TRBV18 and TRBJ1-2, with a weak D call TRBD1 (5 bases). V was shortened by 5 bases and J by 4 bases, with 14 bases between the two germline ends. CDR3 length: 14 residues. Germline assignment: CDR1 KGHSH and CDR2 LQKENI. Filled out from reference TRBV18 and TRBJ1-2, the complete variable domain reads NAGVMQNPRHLVRRRGQEARLRCSPMKGHSHVYWYRQLPEEGLKFMVYLQKENIIDESGMPKERFSAEFPKEGPSILRIQQVVRGDSAAYFCASSDPTGFYGYTFGSGTRLTVV.

This chain joins TRBV18 and TRBJ1-6; D is undetermined. The CDR3 has 15 amino acids. V was pared by 0 bases and J by 9 bases, with 12 bases between. Germline lookup yields CDR1 KGHSH and CDR2 LQKENI. CDR3 sequence reads: CASSPPAAVASPLHF. The CDR3 nucleotides are TGTGCCAGCTCACCACCCGCCGCAGTCGCTTCACCCCTCCACTTT.

The chain's CDR3 is CASSPTLAPNTDTQYF. As DNA, the CDR3 is TGCGCCAGCAGCCCAACTCTAGCGCCTAACACAGATACGCAGTATTTT. The J gene is TRBJ2-3, the V gene TRBV5-1; perhaps TRBD2 as D (6 bases). The CDR3 consists of 16 residues. Germline CDR1 and CDR2: SGHRS and YFSETQ. V lost 4 bases and J 2 bases, leaving 17 bases between the germline ends.

This clone appeared a single time. The chain recombines TRBV7-8 with TRBJ1-1; TRBD1 matches at 11 bases. The germline gives CDR1 SGHVS, CDR2 FQNEAQ. The CDR3 has 14 residues. V shed 4 bases, J shed 4 bases, and the junction held 2 bases outside the gene matches. The CDR3 region has the DNA TGTGCCAGCAGCTGGGGACAGGGGGGCACTGAAGCTTTCTTT. As protein: CASSWGQGGTEAFF. Full variable domain (missing parts from reference TRBV7-8 and TRBJ1-1): GAGVSQSPRYKVAKRGQDVALRCDPISGHVSLFWYQQALGQGPEFLTYFQNEAQLDKSGLPSDRFFAERPEGSVSTLKIQRTQQEDSAVYLCASSWGQGGTEAFFGQGTRLTVV.

The V call is TRBV6-1, the J call TRBJ2-2, with D possibly TRBD1 on 7 matching bases. The germline V and J ends were trimmed by 1 base and 0 bases, with 9 bases remaining between them. This CDR3 spans 16 amino acids. Germline CDR1 and CDR2: MNHNS and SASEGT. The CDR3 is CASSEGGTANTGELFF. The CDR3 bases are TGTGCCAGCAGTGAAGGCGGGACAGCGAACACCGGGGAGCTGTTTTTT.

The J gene is TRBJ2-1, the V gene TRBV9; 7 bases agree with TRBD2. The CDR3 runs 17 residues. Germline CDR1 SGDLS, CDR2 YYNGEE. V lost 3 bases to trimming and J lost 7 bases; unmatched junction nucleotides: 16. The CDR3 region has the DNA TGTGCCAGCAGCGCAACCGGGTATGGCGGGAGTTGGAATGAGCAGTTCTTC. This codes for CASSATGYGGSWNEQFF.

This chain connects TRBV25-1 to TRBJ1-4, with D unclear. Between the trimmed V and J ends, which lost 4 bases and 5 bases, there was a span of 8 bases. Germline V gives CDR1 MGHDK, CDR2 SYGVNS. The length of the CDR3 is 13 residues. The CDR3, as DNA: TGTGCCAGCAGTGCCCCAGAGAATGAAAAACTGTTTTTT. Residues: CASSAPENEKLFF.

The rearrangement joins TRBV2 to TRBJ2-4, with 14 bases aligning to TRBD2. The germline V gene has CDR1 SNHLY and CDR2 FYNNEI. The trim removed 6 bases at V and 0 bases at J, leaving 10 bases unmatched. This CDR3 spans 19 amino acids. The CDR3 region is CASSEGLAGVKLAKNIQYF. The CDR3 DNA reads as TGTGCCAGCAGCGAGGGACTAGCGGGGGTAAAACTAGCCAAAAACATTCAGTACTTC.

The chain combines TRBV18 with TRBJ1-2; 9 nucleotides align to TRBD1. The CDR3 is 15 residues long. Germline V gives CDR1 KGHSH, CDR2 LQKENI. With 4 bases clipped from V and 3 bases from J, the junction kept 6 bases outside the gene matches. The CDR3 is CASSQRDRAHYGYTF. The CDR3 nucleotides read TGTGCCAGCTCACAACGGGACAGGGCCCACTATGGCTACACCTTC.

This rearrangement joins TRBV30 to TRBJ2-3, with TRBD1 matching 7 bases. V lost 3 bases to trimming and J lost 2 bases; unmatched junction nucleotides: 11. The length of the CDR3 is 16 residues. Germline V CDR1 and CDR2: GTSNPN, SVGIG (reference sequence). CDR3 region: CAWSSGTVKYTDTQYF. CDR3 coding DNA: TGTGCCTGGAGCTCCGGGACAGTGAAATACACAGATACGCAGTATTTT.

V usage is TRBV19 and J usage is TRBJ1-2, with 12 bases identical to TRBD1. From germline, CDR1 is LNHDA and CDR2 SQIVND (reference sequence). The ends lost 4 bases at V and 4 bases at J; junction bases unmatched: 13. This CDR3 is built from 18 residues. This chain's CDR3 is CASSRGQGATPFLYGYTF. In DNA form, the CDR3 reads TGTGCCAGTAGTAGGGGACAGGGGGCGACCCCTTTTCTCTATGGCTACACCTTC.

The V call is TRBV27, the J call TRBJ2-2; possibly TRBD1 for D (6 bases). Germline V gene sequence: CDR1 MNHEY, CDR2 SMNVEV (reference sequence). V was pared by 5 bases and J by 5 bases, with 15 bases between. The CDR3 loop spans 15 amino acids. The CDR3: CASSPQLTGTGELFF. CDR3 nucleotides: TGTGCCAGCAGTCCCCAACTAACAGGGACCGGGGAGCTGTTTTTT.

This clone was counted a single time. The chain links TRBV5-6 to TRBJ2-3; D is uncertain. V was shortened by 0 bases and J by 1 base, with 6 bases between the two germline ends. The CDR3 has 14 amino acids. Germline loops: CDR1 SGHDT, CDR2 YYEEEE. As DNA, the CDR3 is TGTGCCAGCAGCTTGGTCCGGGGCACAGATACGCAGTATTTT. It specifies CASSLVRGTDTQYF.

The chain couples TRBV29-1 to TRBJ1-2, with TRBD1 matching over 11 bases. The germline V gene has CDR1 SQVTM and CDR2 ANQGSEA. The CDR3 has 16 residues. J was trimmed by 2 bases and V by 1 base; bases with no gene match: 6. CDR3: CSVEGFGDRGNYGYTF. CDR3 coding DNA: TGCAGCGTTGAAGGATTTGGGGACAGGGGGAACTATGGCTACACCTTC.